The next 32 T cell receptor beta chains were all read from a single sample in a study of cytomegalovirus exposure and HLA in healthy donors. With 60 Vbeta and 13 Jbeta primers, the PCR was carried out. Using immunoSEQ multiplex PCR, the repertoire was profiled, and TCRdb retains in-frame clones only, with some absent. Altogether 150,000 to 200,000 clones are present, roughly 79% being singletons, with the ten largest covering around a tenth. The sample was PBMCs. The receptors here all came from a young man in good health and CMV-seropositive.

This chain joins TRBV5-5 and TRBJ1-5; D remains unclear. Trimming took 0 bases from V and 5 from J, leaving 3 bases between them. CDR1 and CDR2 (germline): SGHKS, YYEKEE (reference sequence). The CDR3 length is 12 residues. CDR3 DNA: TGTGCCAGCAGCTTGGGCGATCAGCCCCAGCATTTT. Amino acid sequence: CASSLGDQPQHF.

The chain uses TRBV6-5 and TRBJ1-4; D gene unclear. Trimming pared 6 bases from V and 5 bases from J, leaving 13 bases between. CDR1 and CDR2 (germline): MNHEY, SVGAGI. CDR3 length equals 14 residues. CDR3 sequence: CASRVEVTNEKLFF. CDR3 bases: TGTGCCAGCAGAGTTGAAGTGACAAATGAAAAACTGTTTTTT.

The chain employs TRBV5-1 and TRBJ2-5; 8 bases match TRBD2. Germline V gene data show CDR1 as SGHRS and CDR2 as YFSETQ. This CDR3 is 13 amino acids long. The junction had 2 bases not matched to a gene; V was cut back by 4 bases and J by 3 bases. The CDR3 is CASSTGLEETQYF. CDR3 coding DNA: TGCGCCAGCAGCACGGGACTAGAAGAGACCCAGTACTTC.

The rearrangement links TRBV11-2 to TRBJ2-7; D perhaps matches TRBD2 (6 bases). V lost 0 bases and J 5 bases, leaving 20 bases between the germline ends. The CDR3 consists of 17 residues. Germline CDR1 SGHAT, CDR2 FQNNGV. The CDR3 sequence is CASSLERSRTTLNEQYF. The CDR3 DNA reads TGTGCCAGCAGCTTAGAACGGTCCCGGACTACCTTGAACGAGCAGTACTTC.

A single count supports this clone. The chain is built from TRBV6-5 and TRBJ2-5, with D tentatively TRBD1 (7 bases). Trimming stripped 7 bases from V and 2 bases from J, with 17 bases between. Per the germline V gene, CDR1 is MNHEY and CDR2 is SVGAGI. The length of the CDR3 is 15 residues. CDR3 sequence reads: CASTPGGGQQETQYF. The CDR3 DNA is TGTGCCAGCACCCCCGGAGGGGGCCAACAAGAGACCCAGTACTTC.

The chain couples TRBV5-1 to TRBJ2-2; D is possibly TRBD2 (6 bases). Between the trimmed V and J ends, which lost 0 bases and 6 bases, there was a span of 9 bases. The CDR3 has 14 residues. The germline V gene has CDR1 SGHRS and CDR2 YFSETQ. CDR3 nucleotide sequence: TGCGCCAGCAGCTTGGCCGGAGGGCCCGGGGAGCTGTTTTTT. Translation gives CASSLAGGPGELFF.

The chain couples TRBV7-2 to TRBJ2-2, with D perhaps matching TRBD1 (6 bases). The CDR3 contains 15 residues. In germline, CDR1 is SGHTA, CDR2 FQGNSA. The V gene lost 5 bases and the J gene lost 7 bases, with 17 bases spanning the gap. Here the CDR3 reads CASSLRQGQGGELFF. CDR3 nucleotides: TGTGCCAGCAGCCTACGCCAGGGACAAGGCGGGGAGCTGTTTTTT.

V is TRBV29-1 and J is TRBJ2-5; D is uncertain. Germline V gene lookup returns CDR1 SQVTM and CDR2 ANQGSEA. This CDR3 contains 13 residues. Trimming took 0 bases from V and 3 from J, leaving 8 bases between them. The CDR3, as DNA: TGCAGCGTTGAAGACGGTCTAAAAGAGACCCAGTACTTC. Protein: CSVEDGLKETQYF.

The chain employs TRBV7-9 and TRBJ1-1; TRBD1 might be the D (5 bases). Germline V lookup: CDR1 SEHNR, CDR2 FQNEAQ (reference sequence). V lost 4 bases to trimming and J lost 7 bases, with 16 bases between them. The CDR3 covers 14 residues. For the CDR3, the DNA is TGTGCCAGCAGCTCCCCGGGACTATACCATGAAGCTTTCTTT. It encodes CASSSPGLYHEAFF.

V is TRBV7-2 and J is TRBJ2-5; D may be TRBD2 (6 bases). Trimming took 1 base from V and 9 from J, leaving 9 bases between them. This CDR3 is 12 amino acids long. CDR1 is SGHTA and CDR2 is FQGNSA in the germline V gene. The CDR3: CASSLGREAQYF. Here the CDR3 DNA reads TGTGCCAGCAGCTTAGGGAGGGAGGCCCAGTACTTC.

V and J are TRBV6-5 and TRBJ1-2, with TRBD1 identical over 9 bases. The CDR3 length is 15 residues. From germline, CDR1 is MNHEY and CDR2 SVGAGI. Germline trimming cut 2 bases from V and 5 bases from J; bases unmatched to any gene: 6. The CDR3 loop reads CASSYPTGGWYGYTF. In DNA, the CDR3 is TGTGCCAGCAGTTACCCGACAGGGGGATGGTATGGCTACACCTTC.

The table lists this clone with a few counts. The chain employs TRBV28 and TRBJ1-4; D is perhaps TRBD1 (5 bases). The CDR3 totals 14 residues. In germline, CDR1 is MDHEN, CDR2 SYDVKM. Trimming took off 3 bases at V and 6 bases at J, with 11 bases between the two ends. CDR3 loop: CASSLRDPYEKLFF. The CDR3, as DNA: TGTGCCAGCAGTTTGCGGGACCCCTATGAAAAACTGTTTTTT.

The genes are TRBV6-5 and TRBJ1-1, with unresolved D. Germline assignment: CDR1 MNHEY and CDR2 SVGAGI. V was cut by 4 bases and J by 3 bases, with 18 bases left in between. CDR3 size: 16 residues. CDR3 DNA sequence: TGTGCCAGCAGTTCCGGTCAGGTACTAGTGGACACTGAAGCTTTCTTT. Translating it yields CASSSGQVLVDTEAFF.

The V and J genes are TRBV7-3 and TRBJ2-5; a possible D gene is TRBD2 (5 bases). This CDR3 is built from 13 residues. The V and J ends lost 5 bases and 5 bases respectively, with 12 bases between them. Looked up from germline, CDR1 is SGHTA and CDR2 is FQGTGA. CDR3 residues: CASSPGKTETQYF. As DNA, the CDR3 is TGTGCCAGCAGCCCGGGGAAGACGGAGACCCAGTACTTC.

The chain joins TRBV9 to TRBJ1-2; no clear D gene. The germline V gene encodes CDR1 SGDLS and CDR2 YYNGEE. Deletions cut 0 bases from V and 2 bases from J, with 8 bases between. CDR3 length: 14 residues. CDR3 DNA sequence: TGTGCCAGCAGCGTAGAAGGAGCAAACTATGGCTACACCTTC. This codes for CASSVEGANYGYTF. Full variable domain (outside the CDR3, taken from reference TRBV9 and TRBJ1-2): DSGVTQTPKHLITATGQRVTLRCSPRSGDLSVYWYQQSLDQGLQFLIQYYNGEERAKGNILERFSAQQFPDLHSELNLSSLELGDSALYFCASSVEGANYGYTFGSGTRLTVV.

The chain employs TRBV19 and TRBJ2-7; perhaps TRBD2 as D (6 bases). V was pared by 4 bases and J by 0 bases, with 16 bases between. This CDR3 spans 16 amino acids. Per germline, CDR1 LNHDA and CDR2 SQIVND (reference sequence). The CDR3 here is CASSSAGGGTSYEQYF. The CDR3 coding sequence is TGTGCCAGTAGTAGCGCGGGTGGGGGGACCTCCTACGAGCAGTACTTC.

CDR3 sequence: CASSLEVLAGAVNVLTF. CDR3 in DNA: TGTGCCAGCAGCTTAGAGGTCTTGGCGGGGGCAGTCAACGTCCTGACTTTC. The chain couples TRBV7-9 to TRBJ2-6, with a possible D match to TRBD2 (7 bases). The CDR3 runs 17 residues. The germline CDR1 and CDR2 sequences are SEHNR and FQNEAQ (reference sequence). The V end lost 1 base, the J end lost 9 bases, and 19 bases lay between the germline ends.

This clone was found a few times. The rearrangement links TRBV25-1 to TRBJ1-1; 7 nucleotides align to TRBD1. The V segment lost 4 bases and the J segment 9 bases; nucleotides outside the gene matches: 5. This CDR3 contains 12 residues. CDR1 and CDR2 from the germline V gene are MGHDK and SYGVNS. In nucleotides, the CDR3 is TGTGCCAGCAGTGTCCAGACAGGGAAAGCTTTCTTT. It is translated as CASSVQTGKAFF. The full variable domain, its missing parts supplied by reference TRBV25-1 and TRBJ1-1, is EADIYQTPRYLVIGTGKKITLECSQTMGHDKMYWYQQDPGMELHLIHYSYGVNSTEKGDLSSESTVSRIRTEHFPLTLESARPSHTSQYLCASSVQTGKAFFGQGTRLTVV.

This clone was counted a single time. The gene calls are TRBV27 and TRBJ2-2; 9 bases align to TRBD2. V trimming: 9 bases; J trimming: 7 bases; junction bases outside the gene matches: 9. Germline V gene lookup returns CDR1 MNHEY and CDR2 SMNVEV (reference sequence). The CDR3 extends over 14 amino acids. DNA for the CDR3: TGTGCCAGTCAGCAGGCGGGAGGGTTCGGGGAGCTGTTTTTT. Residues: CASQQAGGFGELFF.

CDR3 region: CAISEGQETGELFF. The CDR3 region has the DNA TGTGCCATCAGTGAGGGCCAGGAAACCGGGGAGCTGTTTTTT. V gene TRBV10-3 combines with J gene TRBJ2-2; no firm D call. V lost 2 bases to trimming and J lost 5 bases, with 9 bases between them. CDR3 length: 14 amino acids. Per germline, CDR1 ENHRY and CDR2 SYGVKD.

This clone came up once. The chain combines TRBV4-2 with TRBJ1-4; D gene uncertain. V gave up 4 bases and J gave up 4 bases, with 16 bases separating them. The CDR3 totals 16 residues. Germline V gene data show CDR1 as LGHNA and CDR2 as YNFKEQ. The CDR3 spells CASSPVKEAYNEKLFF. CDR3 DNA: TGTGCCAGCAGCCCCGTAAAGGAGGCATATAATGAAAAACTGTTTTTT.

The CDR3 reads CSAPPLDTQYF. CDR3 nucleotides: TGCAGTGCTCCCCCTTTGGATACGCAGTATTTT. V and J are TRBV20-1 and TRBJ2-3; the D is unclear. The CDR3 is 11 amino acids. V lost 5 bases and J lost 6, with 9 bases in between. Germline V gene sequence: CDR1 DFQATT, CDR2 SNEGSKA (reference sequence).

The sample holds one count of this clone. This rearrangement joins TRBV28 to TRBJ2-5; 7 nucleotides agree with TRBD1. The CDR3 is 13 amino acids. Germline V gene data show CDR1 as MDHEN and CDR2 as SYDVKM. With V trimmed by 6 bases and J by 4 bases, 5 bases remained unmatched. The CDR3 nucleotides read TGTGCCAGCAGGGGGACAGTTAGAGAGACCCAGTACTTC. This sequence encodes CASRGTVRETQYF.

The chain couples TRBV27 to TRBJ1-2, with 7 bases identical to TRBD1. This CDR3 contains 13 residues. Trimming removed 5 bases from V and 8 bases from J; junction bases left unmatched: 8. CDR1 is MNHEY and CDR2 is SMNVEV in the germline V gene (reference sequence). CDR3 residues: CASSPFTGDGYTF. CDR3 nucleotides: TGTGCCAGCAGTCCCTTCACAGGGGACGGCTACACCTTC.

This rearrangement joins TRBV5-4 to TRBJ1-1; D remains unclear. This CDR3 has 15 amino acids. Germline lookup yields CDR1 SGHNT and CDR2 YYREEE (reference sequence). V lost 7 bases to trimming and J lost 0 bases, with 16 bases between them. CDR3 loop: CASFSVAALNTEAFF. As DNA, the CDR3 is TGTGCCAGCTTTTCCGTGGCCGCCCTGAACACTGAAGCTTTCTTT.

V gene TRBV4-1 combines with J gene TRBJ2-2, with a possible D match to TRBD2 (6 bases). CDR1 and CDR2 (germline): MGHRA, YSYEKL. The V end was cut by 6 bases, the J end by 6 bases, with 20 bases between. The CDR3 sequence is 16 residues long. The chain's CDR3 is CASSLQGLNSPGELFF. The CDR3 coding sequence is TGCGCCAGCAGTCTTCAGGGACTGAACTCCCCCGGGGAGCTGTTTTTT.

On this clone: No conserved phenylalanine or tryptophan ends this CDR3, so it is likely a read error. The chain has TRBV9 and TRBJ1-6, with 10 bases matching TRBD1. J lost 7 bases, V lost 2 bases, and 3 bases had no gene match. The CDR3 is made up of 15 amino acids. The germline gives CDR1 SGDLS, CDR2 YYNGEE. The CDR3 sequence: CASSVTGGENSPLHL. CDR3 nucleotides: TGTGCCAGCAGCGTGACAGGGGGCGAAAATTCACCCCTCCACCTT.

V is TRBV5-1 and J is TRBJ2-7; 7 bases fit TRBD2. The V and J ends lost 4 bases and 2 bases, in that order; junction bases with no gene match: 6. CDR3 length: 14 amino acids. Germline CDR1 SGHRS, CDR2 YFSETQ. As DNA, the CDR3 is TGCGCCAGCAGCGTCTCGGGGAGGGCCTACGAGCAGTACTTC. This codes for CASSVSGRAYEQYF.

The chain recombines TRBV7-9 with TRBJ2-7; 10 bases line up with TRBD2. Trimming took 1 base from V and 6 from J; bases not matched to a gene: 9. Germline V gene sequence: CDR1 SEHNR, CDR2 FQNEAQ (reference sequence). The CDR3 consists of 16 residues. In nucleotides, the CDR3 is TGTGCCAGCAGCTTAGTGTCTAGCGGGAGCCCGGGCGAGCAGTACTTC. Amino acids: CASSLVSSGSPGEQYF. The full variable domain, rest sourced from reference TRBV7-9 and TRBJ2-7, is DTGVSQNPRHKITKRGQNVTFRCDPISEHNRLYWYRQTLGQGPEFLTYFQNEAQLEKSRLLSDRFSAERPKGSFSTLEIQRTEQGDSAMYLCASSLVSSGSPGEQYFGPGTRLTVT.

The chain employs TRBV25-1 and TRBJ2-6; TRBD1 matches at 7 bases. The CDR3 is 15 amino acids. Germline values: CDR1 MGHDK, CDR2 SYGVNS. The V gene end was trimmed by 6 bases and the J gene end by 2 bases; junction bases not matched to a gene: 4. The CDR3 here is CASSEGTAGANVLTF. Here the CDR3 DNA reads TGTGCCAGCAGCGAAGGGACAGCTGGGGCCAACGTCCTGACTTTC.

This chain joins TRBV5-1 and TRBJ1-4; D ambiguous. CDR3 length: 13 amino acids. Germline V CDR1 and CDR2: SGHRS, YFSETQ. With 3 bases removed from V and 6 bases from J, the gap between germline ends came to 9 bases. The CDR3 is CASSSGSDEKLFF. CDR3 nucleotides: TGCGCCAGCAGCTCCGGGTCCGATGAAAAACTGTTTTTT.

This clone was seen only a few times. The genes are TRBV30 and TRBJ2-7; 8 bases match TRBD1. The CDR3 sequence is 12 residues long. V shed 4 bases, J shed 2 bases, and the junction held 1 base outside the gene matches. Germline CDR1 is GTSNPN and CDR2 is SVGIG (reference sequence). The CDR3 reads CAWTDRAYEQYF. As DNA, the CDR3 is TGTGCCTGGACGGACAGGGCCTACGAGCAGTACTTC. Based on the CDR3 plus reference TRBV30 and TRBJ2-7, the full variable domain is SQTIHQWPATLVQPVGSPLSLECTVEGTSNPNLYWYRQAAGRGLQLLFYSVGIGQISSEVPQNLSASRPQDRQFILSSKKLLLSDSGFYLCAWTDRAYEQYFGPGTRLTVT.